This note documents a single TCR beta chain sequence. These data originate in a study of blood T cell repertoires in COVID-19. At the level of the study: Researchers got acute and convalescent COVID-19 samples from the United States, Italy and Spain. T cells, B-cell-depleted T cells, or PBMCs provided the cDNA or gDNA that served as material.

The authors' processing: Nucleated cell counts were estimated from reference gene primer amplification. TCRdb's table, derived via immunoSEQ multiplex PCR, lists solely in-frame clones and lacks some. V, J and clone size were drawn from that table, and D and trimming were deduced from the DNA. Found here are tens of thousands of clones, 82% of them singletons; the top ten hold approximately 14%. CDR3 length: 14 amino acids. Trimming cost V 4 bases and J 0 bases, with 7 bases left between them. Germline CDR1 is LGHDT and CDR2 is YNNKEL (reference sequence). This sequence was found in a human donor with acute or convalescent COVID-19. The donor label of this sample is uncertain. V and J are TRBV3-1 (or the pseudogene TRBV3-2) and TRBJ1-5; a weak D match, TRBD1 (6 bases). The source material was peripheral blood. The DNA of the CDR3 is TGTGCCAGCAGCCGGGACACTAGCAATCAGCCCCAGCATTTT. This codes for CASSRDTSNQPQHF.